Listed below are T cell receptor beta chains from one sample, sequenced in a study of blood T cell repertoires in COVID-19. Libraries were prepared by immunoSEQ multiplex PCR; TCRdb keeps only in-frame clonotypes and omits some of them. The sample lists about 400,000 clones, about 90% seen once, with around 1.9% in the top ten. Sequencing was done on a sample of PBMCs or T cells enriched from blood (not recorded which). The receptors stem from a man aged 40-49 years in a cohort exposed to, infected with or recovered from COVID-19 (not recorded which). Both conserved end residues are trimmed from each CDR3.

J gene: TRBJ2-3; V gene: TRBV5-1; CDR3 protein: ASSGILAGVADTQY
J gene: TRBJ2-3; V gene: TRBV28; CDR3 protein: ASSTGADTQY
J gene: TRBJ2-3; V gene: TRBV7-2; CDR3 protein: ASSLGPGGGDTQY
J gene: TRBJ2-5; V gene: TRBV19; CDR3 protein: ASSIGQGETQY
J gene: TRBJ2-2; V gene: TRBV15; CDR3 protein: ATSSQGGSTGELF
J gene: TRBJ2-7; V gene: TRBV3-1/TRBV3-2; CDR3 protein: ASSQNLAGGQVEQY
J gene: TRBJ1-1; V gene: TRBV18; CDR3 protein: ASSRTLTGAETEAF
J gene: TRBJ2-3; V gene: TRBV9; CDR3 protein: ASSVGDRRGDTQY
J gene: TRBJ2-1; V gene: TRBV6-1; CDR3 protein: ASSDKTSGYSYNEQF
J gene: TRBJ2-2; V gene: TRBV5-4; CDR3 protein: ASSFSGRGSGELF
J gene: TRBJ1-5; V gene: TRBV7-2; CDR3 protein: ASSYRGNQPQH
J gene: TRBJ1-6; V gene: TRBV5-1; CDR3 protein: ASRPGTGHNSPLH
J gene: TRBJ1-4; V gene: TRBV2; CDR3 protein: ASSVLRERSEKLF